Listed here are 18 T cell receptor beta chains from one sample, sequenced in a study of OX40 agonist ivuxolimab in advanced cancers. Sequencing was performed with immunoSEQ multiplex PCR; in TCRdb, only in-frame clones are kept and a portion is missing. Here the sample spans roughly 45,000 clones, over 75% being singletons. The sample was CD4+ or CD8+ T cells sorted from blood, taken in a trial of the OX40 agonist ivuxolimab. These receptors all stem from an adult with an advanced solid tumor such as melanoma, head and neck, liver or kidney cancer.

The V gene is TRBV6-1, the J gene TRBJ2-1; tentative D call: TRBD2 (5 bases). The CDR3 sequence is 14 residues long. CDR1 is MNHNS, CDR2 SASEGT, per germline. The germline V and J ends were trimmed by 7 bases and 7 bases, with 17 bases remaining between them. The DNA for the CDR3 is TGTGCCAGCATCCCTAGCTACCGTGCGAATGAGCAGTTCTTC. Translated: CASIPSYRANEQFF.

CDR3 DNA sequence: TGTGCCAGCAGCTTAATAGCGGGGATCTACAATGAGCAGTTCTTC. Protein product: CASSLIAGIYNEQFF. The genes are TRBV7-2 and TRBJ2-1; 8 bases are shared with TRBD2. The germline gives CDR1 SGHTA, CDR2 FQGNSA. The CDR3 runs to 15 residues. The trim removed 2 bases at V and 3 bases at J, leaving 3 bases unmatched.

This chain uses TRBV19 with TRBJ2-7; no clear D. In germline, CDR1 is LNHDA, CDR2 SQIVND (reference sequence). V was trimmed by 5 bases and J by 1 base, leaving 9 bases between them. The CDR3 contains 13 residues. In nucleotides, the CDR3 is TGTGCCAGTAGTTATGGGCAGTCCTACGAGCAGTACTTC. Translation: CASSYGQSYEQYF.

The rearrangement uses TRBV7-9 and TRBJ2-1; D call uncertain. Germline CDR1 is SEHNR and CDR2 is FQNEAQ (reference sequence). V was cut by 1 base and J by 8 bases, with 9 bases left in between. The CDR3 runs 13 residues. CDR3 in amino acids: CASSLERGDEQFF. CDR3 DNA: TGTGCCAGCAGCTTAGAAAGAGGCGATGAGCAGTTCTTC.

The rearrangement joins TRBV30 to TRBJ1-6, with D unclear. The CDR3 spans 15 residues. The V end was cut by 0 bases, the J end by 10 bases, with 16 bases between. Per germline, CDR1 GTSNPN and CDR2 SVGIG (reference sequence). The CDR3 DNA follows: TGTGCCTGGAGTGTAGGTCTGACGATGGGATCACCCCTCCACTTT. This encodes CAWSVGLTMGSPLHF.

J is TRBJ2-2 and V is TRBV6-5; TRBD2 agrees at 8 bases. CDR1 and CDR2 (germline): MNHEY, SVGAGI. The ends lost 6 bases at V and 5 bases at J; junction bases unmatched: 5. The CDR3 has 14 residues. CDR3 in DNA: TGTGCCAGCAGCGGGACGGGGGGGACCGGGGAGCTGTTTTTT. Translation gives CASSGTGGTGELFF.

The chain carries TRBV5-4 and TRBJ1-2; 9 positions match TRBD1. This CDR3 is 15 amino acids long. The germline V gene encodes CDR1 SGHNT and CDR2 YYREEE (reference sequence). Losses at the gene ends were 0 bases for V and 5 bases for J; bases not matched to a gene: 5. The CDR3 protein is CASSLDRGLHYGYTF. The CDR3 DNA is TGTGCCAGCAGCTTGGACAGGGGGCTTCATTATGGCTACACCTTC. Based on the CDR3 plus reference TRBV5-4 and TRBJ1-2, the full variable domain is ETGVTQSPTHLIKTRGQQVTLRCSSQSGHNTVSWYQQALGQGPQFIFQYYREEENGRGNFPPRFSGLQFPNYSSELNVNALELDDSALYLCASSLDRGLHYGYTFGSGTRLTVV.

The J gene is TRBJ1-4, the V gene TRBV7-9; D remains unclear. The CDR3 length is 14 residues. Trimming took 5 bases from V and 7 from J, leaving 14 bases between them. Germline V gene lookup returns CDR1 SEHNR and CDR2 FQNEAQ (reference sequence). DNA for the CDR3: TGTGCCAGCAGCCTTGCCCAGTCTGGTGAAAAACTGTTTTTT. Its translation is CASSLAQSGEKLFF.

The V gene is TRBV5-1, the J gene TRBJ2-7, with a tentative D call TRBD1 (7 bases). V shed 0 bases and J shed 6 bases, with 10 bases lying between them. The germline CDR1 and CDR2 sequences are SGHRS and YFSETQ. This CDR3 has 13 amino acids. CDR3 bases: TGCGCCAGCAGCTTGGGGAGGGGGCCCGAGCAGTACTTC. Its protein product is CASSLGRGPEQYF.

This clone has just a few counts. The gene calls are TRBV5-6 and TRBJ2-1, with 9 nucleotides matching TRBD1. Germline CDR1 SGHDT, CDR2 YYEEEE. J gave up 9 bases and V 0 bases, and 4 bases lay outside the gene matches. CDR3 length: 14 residues. This CDR3 reads CASSLDRGQGEQFF. CDR3 DNA: TGTGCCAGCAGCTTGGACAGGGGGCAAGGTGAGCAGTTCTTC.

CDR3 sequence (DNA): TGCGCCAGCAGCTGGGGGACAGGCTACGAGCAGTACTTC. This sequence encodes CASSWGTGYEQYF. This rearrangement joins TRBV5-1 to TRBJ2-7, with 8 bases aligning to TRBD1. The CDR3 has 13 amino acids. J was trimmed by 3 bases and V by 3 bases; bases with no gene match: 2. Per the germline V gene, CDR1 is SGHRS and CDR2 is YFSETQ.

The chain combines TRBV19 with TRBJ2-1, with D uncertain. The germline V gene encodes CDR1 LNHDA and CDR2 SQIVND (reference sequence). The CDR3 loop spans 11 amino acids. V was cut by 9 bases and J by 4 bases, with 7 bases left in between. The CDR3 loop reads CASPAYNEQFF. The DNA of the CDR3 is TGTGCCAGCCCAGCTTACAATGAGCAGTTCTTC.

This clone was counted between two and nine times. The chain uses TRBV6-5 and TRBJ2-7; D is possibly TRBD1 (5 bases). CDR1 and CDR2 from the germline V gene are MNHEY and SVGAGI. V shed 6 bases and J shed 0 bases, with 9 bases lying between them. The CDR3 has 13 residues. Here the CDR3 reads CASRLDISYEQYF. The CDR3 nucleotides read TGTGCCAGCAGGTTGGACATCTCCTACGAGCAGTACTTC.

The rearrangement joins TRBV5-6 to TRBJ2-5; perhaps TRBD1 as D (6 bases). The germline V gene encodes CDR1 SGHDT and CDR2 YYEEEE. The CDR3 has 11 residues. Here the CDR3 DNA reads TGTGCTTCGGCAGGGGAAGAGACCCAGTACTTC. Protein sequence: CASAGEETQYF.

This rearrangement joins TRBV11-2 to TRBJ2-7, with D uncertain. CDR1 is SGHAT, CDR2 FQNNGV, per germline. This CDR3 is 15 amino acids long. V was shortened by 2 bases and J by 2 bases, with 13 bases between the two germline ends. The CDR3: CASSLRSPGPYEQYF. CDR3 DNA sequence: TGTGCCAGCAGCTTACGGTCACCCGGACCCTACGAGCAGTACTTC.

This chain joins TRBV27 and TRBJ1-2; possibly TRBD1 for D (6 bases). The CDR3 sequence is 14 residues long. Trimming removed 3 bases from V and 4 bases from J, with 12 bases in between. Germline V gives CDR1 MNHEY, CDR2 SMNVEV (reference sequence). CDR3 DNA: TGTGCCAGCAGTTTGAGGGGAGGGGGCTATGGCTACACCTTC. Its protein product is CASSLRGGGYGYTF.

The CDR3 nucleotides read TGTGCCAGCAGCTTTCCCGGGACAGGGAAGGATGAGCAGTTCTTC. Encoded protein: CASSFPGTGKDEQFF. The rearrangement links TRBV5-4 to TRBJ2-1; 9 bases are shared with TRBD1. Germline CDR1 reads SGHNT; CDR2 reads YYREEE (reference sequence). The CDR3 has 15 residues. V shed 2 bases, J shed 8 bases, and the junction held 8 bases outside the gene matches. Using reference TRBV5-4 and TRBJ2-1 for the parts outside the CDR3, the full variable domain is ETGVTQSPTHLIKTRGQQVTLRCSSQSGHNTVSWYQQALGQGPQFIFQYYREEENGRGNFPPRFSGLQFPNYSSELNVNALELDDSALYLCASSFPGTGKDEQFFGPGTRLTVL.

In its sample, this clone was seen a few times. The V gene is TRBV6-5, the J gene TRBJ1-4, with D hard to call. The CDR3 is made up of 12 amino acids. In germline, CDR1 is MNHEY, CDR2 SVGAGI. The ends were cut back, 7 bases at V and 8 bases at J, with 11 bases in the middle. The CDR3: CASTLDGEKLFF. CDR3 in DNA: TGTGCCAGCACTCTCGACGGCGAAAAACTGTTTTTT.